The subject of this entry is one T cell receptor beta chain. Its target is unknown. It was genomic DNA that served as the template for profiling TCR beta VDJ and CDR3. TCRdb independently ran MiXCR on the reads; one entry per CDR3 protein. The data show around 200,000 distinct CDR3 sequences, around 60% seen once. The J segment lost 3 bases and the V segment lost 0 bases, leaving 1 base of the junction unmatched. From germline, CDR1 is DFQATT and CDR2 SNEGSKA (reference sequence). The CDR3 has 14 amino acids. All sequencing subjects had displayed CD8+CD57+ cell expansion on flow cytometry. Every patient had severe acquired aplastic anemia. At blood sampling, none of the patients had yet received therapy. This entry comes from a study of CD8+CD57+ T cells in acquired aplastic anemia. Overall study: Sorted CD4+ and CD8+ cells gave an average of roughly 3.5 ug of DNA.

Whole-study findings and limits: The same twenty-nine CD8+ CDR3 sequences occurred in patients and in controls.

The rearrangement joins TRBV20-1 to TRBJ2-1; TRBD2 aligns across 8 bases. The sequencing input was sorted CD4+, CD8+, or CD8+CD57+ T cells (not recorded which) from PBMCs. This TCR came from a human donor with aplastic anemia. The DNA for the CDR3 is TGCAGTGCTAGAGAGGGACTAGACTACAATGAGCAGTTCTTC. Translated: CSAREGLDYNEQFF.